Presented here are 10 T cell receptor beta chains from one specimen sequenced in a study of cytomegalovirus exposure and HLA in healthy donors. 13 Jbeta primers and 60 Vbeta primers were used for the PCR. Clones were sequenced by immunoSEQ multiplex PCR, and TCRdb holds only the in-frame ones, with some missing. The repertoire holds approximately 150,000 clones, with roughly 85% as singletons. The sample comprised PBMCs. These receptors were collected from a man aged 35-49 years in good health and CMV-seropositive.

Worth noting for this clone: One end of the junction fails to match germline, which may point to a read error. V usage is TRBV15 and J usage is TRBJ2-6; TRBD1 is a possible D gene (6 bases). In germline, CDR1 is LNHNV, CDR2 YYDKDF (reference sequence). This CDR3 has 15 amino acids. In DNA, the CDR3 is TGTGCCACCAGCTACAGGGTCTCTGGGGCCAACGGCCTGACTTTC. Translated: CATSYRVSGANGLTF. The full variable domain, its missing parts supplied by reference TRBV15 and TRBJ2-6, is DAMVIQNPRYQVTQFGKPVTLSCSQTLNHNVMYWYQQKSSQAPKLLFHYYDKDFNNEADTPDNFQSRRPNTSFCFLDIRSPGLGDTAMYLCATSYRVSGANGLTFGAGSRLTVL.

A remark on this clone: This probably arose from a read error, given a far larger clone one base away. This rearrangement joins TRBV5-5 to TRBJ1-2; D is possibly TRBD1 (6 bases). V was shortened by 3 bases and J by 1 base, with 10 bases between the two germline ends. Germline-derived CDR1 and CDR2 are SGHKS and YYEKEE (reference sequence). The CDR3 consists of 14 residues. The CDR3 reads CASSSWTDNYGYTF. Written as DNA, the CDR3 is TGTGCCAGCAGCTCCTGGACAGATAACTATGGCTACACCTTC.

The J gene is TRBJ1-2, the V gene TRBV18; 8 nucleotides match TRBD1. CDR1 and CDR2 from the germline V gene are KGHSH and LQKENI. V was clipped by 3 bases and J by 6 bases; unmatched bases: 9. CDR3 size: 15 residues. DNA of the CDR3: TGTGCCAGCTCACCTAGAGACAGGGGAGCGAATGGCTACACCTTC. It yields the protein CASSPRDRGANGYTF.

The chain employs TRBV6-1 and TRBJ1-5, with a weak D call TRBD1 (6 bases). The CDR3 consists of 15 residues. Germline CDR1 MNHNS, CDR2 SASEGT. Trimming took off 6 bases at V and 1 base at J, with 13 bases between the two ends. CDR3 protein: CASRTRGGSNQPQHF. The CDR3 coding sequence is TGTGCCAGCAGGACAAGGGGGGGCAGCAATCAGCCCCAGCATTTT.

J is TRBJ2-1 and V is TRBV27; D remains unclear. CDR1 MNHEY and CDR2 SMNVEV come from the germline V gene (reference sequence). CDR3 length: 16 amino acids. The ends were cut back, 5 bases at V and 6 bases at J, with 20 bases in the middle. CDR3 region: CASSTLDRVGGNEQFF. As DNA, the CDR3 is TGTGCCAGCAGTACCCTCGACCGAGTCGGCGGCAATGAGCAGTTCTTC.

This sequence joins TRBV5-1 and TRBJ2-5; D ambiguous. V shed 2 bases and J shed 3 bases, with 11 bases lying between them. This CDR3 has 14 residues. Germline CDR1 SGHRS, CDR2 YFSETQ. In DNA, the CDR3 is TGCGCCAGCAGCTTACGACAACGAGAAGAGACCCAGTACTTC. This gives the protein CASSLRQREETQYF.

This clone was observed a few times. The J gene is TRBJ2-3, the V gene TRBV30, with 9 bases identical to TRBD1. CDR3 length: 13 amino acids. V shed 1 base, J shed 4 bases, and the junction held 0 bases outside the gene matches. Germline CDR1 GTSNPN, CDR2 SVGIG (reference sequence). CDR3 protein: CAWSGQGADTQYF. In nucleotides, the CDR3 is TGTGCCTGGAGTGGACAGGGGGCAGATACGCAGTATTTT.

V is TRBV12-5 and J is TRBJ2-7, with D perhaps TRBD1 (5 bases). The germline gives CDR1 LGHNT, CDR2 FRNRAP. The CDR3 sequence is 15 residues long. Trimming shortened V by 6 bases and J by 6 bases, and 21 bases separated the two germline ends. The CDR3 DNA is TGTGCTAGTGGCCATACCACAGGTCTCTTGGGCGAGCAGTACTTC. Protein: CASGHTTGLLGEQYF. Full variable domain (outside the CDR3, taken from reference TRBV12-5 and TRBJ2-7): DARVTQTPRHKVTEMGQEVTMRCQPILGHNTVFWYRQTMMQGLELLAYFRNRAPLDDSGMPKDRFSAEMPDATLATLKIQPSEPRDSAVYFCASGHTTGLLGEQYFGPGTRLTVT.

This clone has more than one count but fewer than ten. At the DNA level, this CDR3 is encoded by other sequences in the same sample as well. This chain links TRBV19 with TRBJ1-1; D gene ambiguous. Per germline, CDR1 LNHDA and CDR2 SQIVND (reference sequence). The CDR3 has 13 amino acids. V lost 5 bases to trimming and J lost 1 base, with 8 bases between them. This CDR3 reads CASSVGQNTEAFF. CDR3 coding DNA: TGTGCCAGTAGTGTCGGTCAGAACACTGAAGCTTTCTTT.

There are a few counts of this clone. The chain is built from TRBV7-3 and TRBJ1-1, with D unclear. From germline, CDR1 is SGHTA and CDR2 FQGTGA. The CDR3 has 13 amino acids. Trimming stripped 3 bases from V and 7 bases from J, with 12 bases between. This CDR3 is CASSFLAGGEAFF. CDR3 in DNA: TGTGCCAGCAGCTTTTTAGCCGGTGGTGAAGCTTTCTTT.